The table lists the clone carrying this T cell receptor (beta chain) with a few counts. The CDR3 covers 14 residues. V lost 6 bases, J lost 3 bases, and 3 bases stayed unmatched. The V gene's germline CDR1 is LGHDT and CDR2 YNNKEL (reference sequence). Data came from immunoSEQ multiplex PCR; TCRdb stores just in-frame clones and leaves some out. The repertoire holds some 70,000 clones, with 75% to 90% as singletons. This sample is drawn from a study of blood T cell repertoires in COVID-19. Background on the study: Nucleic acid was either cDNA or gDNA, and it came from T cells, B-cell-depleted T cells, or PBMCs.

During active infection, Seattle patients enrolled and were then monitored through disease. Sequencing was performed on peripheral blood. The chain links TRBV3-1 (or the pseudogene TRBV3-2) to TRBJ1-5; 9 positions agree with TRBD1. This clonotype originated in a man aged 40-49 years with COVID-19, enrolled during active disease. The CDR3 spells CASSRQGDNQPQHF. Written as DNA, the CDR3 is TGTGCCAGCAGTAGACAGGGGGACAATCAGCCCCAGCATTTT.